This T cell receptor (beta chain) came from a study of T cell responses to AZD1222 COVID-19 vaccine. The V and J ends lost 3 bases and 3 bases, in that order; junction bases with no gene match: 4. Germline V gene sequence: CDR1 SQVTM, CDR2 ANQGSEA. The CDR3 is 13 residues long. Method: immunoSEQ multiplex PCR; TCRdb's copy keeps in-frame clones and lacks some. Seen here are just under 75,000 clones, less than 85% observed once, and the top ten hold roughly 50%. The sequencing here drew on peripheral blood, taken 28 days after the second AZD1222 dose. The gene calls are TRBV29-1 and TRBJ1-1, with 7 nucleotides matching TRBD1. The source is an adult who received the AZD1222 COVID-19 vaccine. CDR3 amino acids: CSVDQTGDTEAFF. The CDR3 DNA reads TGCAGCGTTGACCAAACAGGGGACACTGAAGCTTTCTTT.